This TCR beta chain was recorded in a study of regulatory T cells in long-lasting Graves disease. Trimming took off 5 bases at V and 16 bases at J, with 18 bases between the two ends. Looked up from germline, CDR1 is PRHDT and CDR2 is FYEKMQ (reference sequence). The CDR3 length is 13 residues. Turning to this clonotype: The antigen is not known.

This sample's time point: newly diagnosed GD, antithyroid drugs for less than 3 months. Following extraction of RNA from PBMCs, that RNA was used to make the TCR library. The authors diagnosed Graves' disease using American Thyroid Association guidelines. Arm-PCR of CDR3 regions and iRepertoire HTBI primers were the basis on which TCR beta libraries were built. Each CDR3 protein is one row after TCRdb ran MiXCR on the multiplex PCR reads. The sample records about 440,000 distinct CDR3 sequences, 15% to 20% being singletons. Study results and caveats: Patients with persistent disease shared under 3,500 public clonotypes, outpacing the approximately 920 shared by new patients. Persistent Graves' patients possessed reduced TCR diversity relative to recently diagnosed ones.

The data were also submitted as part of a second study, on T cells in Graves' hyperthyroidism and ophthalmopathy.

This specimen was peripheral blood mononuclear cells (PBMCs), taken at new diagnosis, from a patient treated with antithyroid drugs. The sequence came from a woman aged 30 to 39 with Graves disease. The chain links TRBV13 to TRBJ1-6; perhaps TRBD1 as D (5 bases). CDR3 nucleotide sequence: TGTGCCAGCAGCCCGGACTTCTCAAGGGGACTCCACTTT. Translating it yields CASSPDFSRGLHF.